This T cell receptor (beta chain) was sequenced for a study of blood T cells in healthy people across ages. Study background: Roughly one uniquely barcoded beta molecule per two T cells was captured. Study observations and caveats: Donor CMV status was unknown, possibly confounding expanded clonotype changes.

The authors ran a second PCR of about 7 to 11 cycles using a sample-barcoded 5' primer and a J-beta primer mix. TCRdb passed the 5' RACE reads through MiXCR, listing each CDR3 protein once. The data contain fewer than 2,000,000 distinct CDR3 sequences, around 42% of them singletons. This clonotype has just one count. Its cognate antigen is unknown. The ends lost 3 bases at V and 1 base at J; junction bases unmatched: 6. The CDR3 is 15 residues long. Germline assignment: CDR1 SGDLS and CDR2 YYNGEE. Sequenced input: blood. The chain carries TRBV9 and TRBJ1-1; TRBD1 matches 7 bases. The origin of this receptor is a human donor in good health. This CDR3 is CASSATGRGNTEAFF. Written as DNA, the CDR3 is TGTGCCAGCAGCGCGACAGGGCGGGGGAACACTGAAGCTTTCTTT.